Shown below are 20 T cell receptor beta chains from a single sample sequenced in a study of shared clonotypes between healthy human individuals. Here immunoSEQ multiplex PCR was the method, and the copy in TCRdb shows in-frame clones only, minus some. The data show about 1 million clones, with about three quarters seen just once and 1.4% to 1.5% held by the top ten. Material for sequencing was memory CD4+ T cells sorted from blood. Subset reported: CD45RA-negative fraction. The source of these receptors is a man aged 18 to 35 in good health.

The chain links TRBV6-1 to TRBJ2-3; D may be TRBD1 (6 bases). Trimming removed 6 bases at V and 0 bases at J, with 10 bases between. The CDR3 spans 14 residues. Looked up from germline, CDR1 is MNHNS and CDR2 is SASEGT. CDR3 nucleotide sequence: TGTGCCAGCAGCCCAGGGGCAAGCACAGATACGCAGTATTTT. It specifies CASSPGASTDTQYF.

V usage is TRBV10-2 and J usage is TRBJ1-6; D is possibly TRBD1 (5 bases). Germline V CDR1 and CDR2: WSHSY, SAAADI. The CDR3 is 16 amino acids. V was pared by 3 bases and J by 7 bases, with 16 bases between. CDR3 residues: CASSERGIGLNSPLHF. The DNA of the CDR3 is TGCGCCAGCAGTGAAAGGGGTATCGGGCTCAATTCACCCCTCCACTTT.

The chain has TRBV10-3 and TRBJ1-1; the D gene is possibly TRBD1 (6 bases). This CDR3 is built from 14 residues. V was pared by 3 bases and J by 1 base, with 9 bases between. Per the germline V gene, CDR1 is ENHRY and CDR2 is SYGVKD. This chain's CDR3 is CAISDTGPNTEAFF. In DNA form, the CDR3 reads TGTGCCATCAGTGATACAGGGCCGAACACTGAAGCTTTCTTT.

This clone was recorded once. The chain employs TRBV6-5 and TRBJ1-5, with D perhaps TRBD1 (5 bases). The CDR3 extends over 15 amino acids. V lost 5 bases and J lost 0, with 11 bases in between. Germline V gives CDR1 MNHEY, CDR2 SVGAGI. CDR3 region: CASSRQSYSNQPQHF. The CDR3 bases are TGTGCCAGCAGTCGACAGAGTTATAGCAATCAGCCCCAGCATTTT.

The chain recombines TRBV5-4 with TRBJ2-7; 10 bases match TRBD2. The junction had 18 bases not matched to a gene; V was cut back by 0 bases and J by 9 bases. The CDR3 extends over 18 amino acids. Germline V CDR1 and CDR2: SGHNT, YYREEE (reference sequence). Here the CDR3 DNA reads TGTGCCAGCAGCTTGGGTTCCGCCTCCAGCGGGAGGGCCTCGGGGCAGTACTTC. It yields the protein CASSLGSASSGRASGQYF.

This chain joins TRBV29-1 and TRBJ2-1; 9 bases line up with TRBD1. V lost 7 bases and J lost 7; bases outside the gene matches: 8. The CDR3 extends over 13 amino acids. The germline gives CDR1 SQVTM, CDR2 ANQGSEA. The CDR3 here is CSGGQGHGNEQFF. The DNA of the CDR3 is TGCAGCGGGGGACAGGGTCATGGGAATGAGCAGTTCTTC.

As to this clone: The same CDR3 is also encoded by other DNA sequences in this sample. The chain recombines TRBV11-3 with TRBJ2-7, with a weak D call TRBD1 (5 bases). Trimming shortened V by 6 bases and J by 0 bases, and 9 bases separated the two germline ends. The CDR3 totals 13 residues. CDR1 is SGHNT, CDR2 YENEEA, per germline. The CDR3 is CASSLQGSYEQYF. The DNA for the CDR3 is TGTGCCAGCAGTCTCCAGGGCTCCTACGAGCAGTACTTC.

The CDR3 spells CASSLGEGTYEQYF. The DNA of the CDR3 is TGCGCCAGCAGCTTGGGGGAAGGGACCTACGAGCAGTACTTC. The rearrangement links TRBV5-1 to TRBJ2-7; D is unclear. Germline V gene lookup returns CDR1 SGHRS and CDR2 YFSETQ. The CDR3 has 14 residues. V was cut by 0 bases and J by 2 bases, with 9 bases left in between.

V is TRBV7-2 and J is TRBJ2-7; 9 bases map to TRBD2. V lost 5 bases, J lost 3 bases, and 11 bases stayed unmatched. The CDR3 extends over 16 amino acids. Germline-derived CDR1 and CDR2 are SGHTA and FQGNSA. The CDR3 nucleotides are TGTGCCAGCAGCCCCCGGGGGCGGGAGGGGGGCTACGAGCAGTACTTC. Translated: CASSPRGREGGYEQYF.

CDR3 DNA: TGTGCCAGTAGTACGGACAGGGGGCGGAATGAGCAGTTCTTC. Translation: CASSTDRGRNEQFF. The chain couples TRBV19 to TRBJ2-1; 11 positions agree with TRBD1. The CDR3 has 14 residues. Germline V gene data show CDR1 as LNHDA and CDR2 as SQIVND (reference sequence). With V trimmed by 4 bases and J by 7 bases, 3 bases remained unmatched.

The sample holds a few counts of this clone. V and J are TRBV9 and TRBJ1-3, with D uncertain. Trimming took 0 bases from V and 2 from J, leaving 12 bases between them. This CDR3 comprises 16 residues. Germline V gene data show CDR1 as SGDLS and CDR2 as YYNGEE. For the CDR3, the DNA is TGTGCCAGCAGCGTAGAGGAGGGTCAAACTGGAAACACCATATATTTT. Protein: CASSVEEGQTGNTIYF.

The rearrangement links TRBV9 to TRBJ2-5, with 10 bases matching TRBD2. Germline CDR1 and CDR2: SGDLS and YYNGEE. Trimming cost V 0 bases and J 4 bases; bases outside gene matches: 12. The CDR3 loop spans 18 amino acids. The CDR3 sequence is CASSVEGAGGPLGETQYF. The DNA of the CDR3 is TGTGCCAGCAGCGTAGAGGGAGCGGGAGGGCCCCTCGGAGAGACCCAGTACTTC.

CDR3 bases: TGTGCCAGCAGCTTGAGGGCCTCCGGTGAGCAGTTCTTC. Protein: CASSLRASGEQFF. The gene calls are TRBV5-6 and TRBJ2-1; D remains ambiguous. The germline V gene has CDR1 SGHDT and CDR2 YYEEEE. The CDR3 extends over 13 amino acids. V lost 1 base and J 9 bases, leaving 11 bases between the germline ends.

This clone has a handful of counts. The chain carries TRBV7-9 and TRBJ1-6; TRBD1 might be the D (5 bases). The CDR3 runs 19 residues. Germline V CDR1 and CDR2: SEHNR, FQNEAQ (reference sequence). V was pared by 0 bases and J by 4 bases, with 19 bases between. The CDR3 DNA sequence: TGTGCCAGCAGCTTAGCTGTCGGGACGTCAGGGATGTATAATTCACCCCTCCACTTT. Translation: CASSLAVGTSGMYNSPLHF.

The chain uses TRBV28 and TRBJ1-6; 10 bases are shared with TRBD1. From germline, CDR1 is MDHEN and CDR2 SYDVKM. The CDR3 spans 16 residues. V was clipped by 4 bases and J by 7 bases; unmatched bases: 7. The CDR3 loop is CASSSPGQGKNSPLHF. The CDR3 DNA is TGTGCCAGCAGTTCCCCGGGACAGGGGAAGAATTCACCCCTCCACTTT.

This chain connects TRBV30 to TRBJ1-2; 9 positions agree with TRBD1. J gave up 5 bases and V 4 bases, and 14 bases lay outside the gene matches. The CDR3 sequence is 16 residues long. The V gene's germline CDR1 is GTSNPN and CDR2 SVGIG (reference sequence). The CDR3 sequence is CAWKLGLGQGDYGYTF. As DNA, the CDR3 is TGTGCCTGGAAATTAGGATTGGGACAGGGTGATTATGGCTACACCTTC. The full variable domain, in which reference TRBV30 and TRBJ1-2 provide the parts outside the CDR3, is SQTIHQWPATLVQPVGSPLSLECTVEGTSNPNLYWYRQAAGRGLQLLFYSVGIGQISSEVPQNLSASRPQDRQFILSSKKLLLSDSGFYLCAWKLGLGQGDYGYTFGSGTRLTVV.

This chain's CDR3 is CASSSGQMNTGELFF. CDR3 nucleotide sequence: TGTGCCAGCAGTTCGGGACAGATGAACACCGGGGAGCTGTTTTTT. This sequence joins TRBV28 and TRBJ2-2; 7 bases agree with TRBD1. The germline V gene has CDR1 MDHEN and CDR2 SYDVKM. With V trimmed by 4 bases and J by 1 base, 3 bases remained unmatched. The CDR3 extends over 15 amino acids.

This chain uses TRBV11-2 with TRBJ2-7; D might be TRBD1 or TRBD2, each matching 5 bases. Germline values: CDR1 SGHAT, CDR2 FQNNGV. Trimming took off 4 bases at V and 5 bases at J, with 12 bases between the two ends. CDR3 length: 13 residues. In DNA, the CDR3 is TGTGCCAGCAGCTCCGGGGCCCGAAACGAGCAGTACTTC. Translation gives CASSSGARNEQYF.

The chain combines TRBV2 with TRBJ2-7, with D possibly being TRBD1 (5 bases). The length of the CDR3 is 13 residues. Trimming left V 7 bases short and J 2 bases short, with 12 bases between. CDR1 and CDR2 from the germline V gene are SNHLY and FYNNEI. The CDR3 reads CASNLDRPYEQYF. Written as DNA, the CDR3 is TGTGCCAGCAACCTAGACAGACCCTACGAGCAGTACTTC.

J is TRBJ2-7 and V is TRBV6-6; 8 nucleotides match TRBD1. The CDR3 runs 14 residues. Germline assignment: CDR1 MNHNY and CDR2 SVGAGI (reference sequence). J was trimmed by 4 bases and V by 6 bases; bases with no gene match: 8. CDR3 DNA sequence: TGTGCCAGCAGACCCGGACAGGGATATTACGAGCAGTACTTC. Translating gives CASRPGQGYYEQYF.